This TCR beta chain was sequenced in a study of blood T cell repertoires in COVID-19. This clone was seen once. In the original analysis: Amplification of reference gene primers was used by the study to estimate nucleated cell counts. Repertoires were generated with immunoSEQ multiplex PCR, while TCRdb's copy carries only in-frame clones and drops some. The D gene and trimming were derived from the DNA, and the V and J assignments and clone size from that table. The sample lists about 210,000 clones, roughly 78% seen once, with approximately 12% in the top ten. The V end was cut by 3 bases, the J end by 10 bases, with 10 bases between. There are 12 residues in the CDR3. Germline V gene sequence: CDR1 LGHDT, CDR2 YNNKEL (reference sequence).

This chain uses TRBV3-1 (or the pseudogene TRBV3-2) with TRBJ2-1, with D tentatively TRBD1 (5 bases). Material: peripheral blood. This TCR was sampled from a woman aged 40 to 55 with acute or convalescent COVID-19. This chain's CDR3 is CASSHPGQEQFF. The CDR3 DNA reads TGTGCCAGCAGCCATCCCGGACAAGAGCAGTTCTTC.